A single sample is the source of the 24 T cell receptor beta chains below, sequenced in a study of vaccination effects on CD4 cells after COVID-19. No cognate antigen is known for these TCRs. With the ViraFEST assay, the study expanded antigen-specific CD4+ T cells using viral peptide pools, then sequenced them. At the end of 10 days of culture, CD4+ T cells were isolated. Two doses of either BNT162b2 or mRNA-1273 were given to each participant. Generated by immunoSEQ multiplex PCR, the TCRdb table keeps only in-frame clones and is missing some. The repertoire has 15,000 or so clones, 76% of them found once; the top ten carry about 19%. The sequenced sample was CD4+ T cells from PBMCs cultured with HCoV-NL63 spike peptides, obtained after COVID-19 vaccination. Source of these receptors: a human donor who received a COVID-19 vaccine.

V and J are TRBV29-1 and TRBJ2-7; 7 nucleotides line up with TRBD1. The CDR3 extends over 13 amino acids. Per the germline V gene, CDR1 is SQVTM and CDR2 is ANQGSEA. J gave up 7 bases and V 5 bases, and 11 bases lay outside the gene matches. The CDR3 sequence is CSVIGSGGWEQYF. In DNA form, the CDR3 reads TGCAGCGTTATCGGGTCAGGGGGTTGGGAGCAGTACTTC.

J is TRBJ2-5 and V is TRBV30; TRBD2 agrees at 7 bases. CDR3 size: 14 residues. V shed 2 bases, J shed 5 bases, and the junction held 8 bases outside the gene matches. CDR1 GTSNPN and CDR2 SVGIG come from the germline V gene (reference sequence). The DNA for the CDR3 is TGTGCCTGGAGTTCGGGCGGGAGCAGCGAGACCCAGTACTTC. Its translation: CAWSSGGSSETQYF.

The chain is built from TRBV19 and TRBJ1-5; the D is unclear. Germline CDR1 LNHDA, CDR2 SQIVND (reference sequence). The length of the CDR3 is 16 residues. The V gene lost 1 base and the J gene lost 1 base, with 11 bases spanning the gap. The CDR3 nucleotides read TGTGCCAGTAGTATAGGATCCGTTGGGAGCAATCAGCCCCAGCATTTT. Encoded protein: CASSIGSVGSNQPQHF.

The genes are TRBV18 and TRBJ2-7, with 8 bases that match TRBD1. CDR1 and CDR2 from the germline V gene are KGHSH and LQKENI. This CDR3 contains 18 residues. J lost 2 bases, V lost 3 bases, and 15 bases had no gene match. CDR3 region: CASSPRGQGQVTPYEQYF. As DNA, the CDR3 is TGTGCCAGCTCACCCCGCGGACAGGGACAGGTCACCCCCTACGAGCAGTACTTC.

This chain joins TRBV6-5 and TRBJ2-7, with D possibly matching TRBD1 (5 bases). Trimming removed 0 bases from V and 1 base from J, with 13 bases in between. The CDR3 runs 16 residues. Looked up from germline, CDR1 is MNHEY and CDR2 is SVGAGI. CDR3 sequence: CASSYSADHRSYEQYF. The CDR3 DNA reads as TGTGCCAGCAGTTACTCCGCGGACCACAGGTCCTACGAGCAGTACTTC.

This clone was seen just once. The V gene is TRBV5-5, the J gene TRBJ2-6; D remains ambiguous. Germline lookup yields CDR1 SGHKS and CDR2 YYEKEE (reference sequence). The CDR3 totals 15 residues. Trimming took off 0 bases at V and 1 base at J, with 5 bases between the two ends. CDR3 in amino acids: CASSLGPSGANVLTF. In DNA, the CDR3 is TGTGCCAGCAGCTTGGGCCCTTCTGGGGCCAACGTCCTGACTTTC.

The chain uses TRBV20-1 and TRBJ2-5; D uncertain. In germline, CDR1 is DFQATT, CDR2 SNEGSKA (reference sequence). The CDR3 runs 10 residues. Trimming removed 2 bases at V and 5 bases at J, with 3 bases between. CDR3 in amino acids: CSARRETQYF. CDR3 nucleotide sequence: TGCAGTGCTAGACGGGAGACCCAGTACTTC.

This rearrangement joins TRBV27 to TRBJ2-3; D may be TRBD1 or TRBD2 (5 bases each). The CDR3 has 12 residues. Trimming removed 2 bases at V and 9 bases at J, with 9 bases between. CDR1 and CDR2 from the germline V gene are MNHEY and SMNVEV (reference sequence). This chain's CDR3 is CASSLEGRTQYF. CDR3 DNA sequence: TGTGCCAGCAGTTTAGAGGGGCGAACGCAGTATTTT.

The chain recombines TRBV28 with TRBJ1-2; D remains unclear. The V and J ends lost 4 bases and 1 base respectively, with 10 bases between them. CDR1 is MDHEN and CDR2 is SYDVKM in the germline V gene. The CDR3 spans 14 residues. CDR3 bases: TGTGCCAGCAGTTATGCCAGCCTTAACTATGGCTACACCTTC. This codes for CASSYASLNYGYTF.

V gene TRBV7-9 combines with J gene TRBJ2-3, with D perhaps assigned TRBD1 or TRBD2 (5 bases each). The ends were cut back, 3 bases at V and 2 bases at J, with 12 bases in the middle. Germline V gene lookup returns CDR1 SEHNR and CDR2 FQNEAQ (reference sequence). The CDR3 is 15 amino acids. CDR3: CASSFRDPFTDTQYF. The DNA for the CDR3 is TGTGCCAGCAGCTTTCGGGACCCTTTCACAGATACGCAGTATTTT.

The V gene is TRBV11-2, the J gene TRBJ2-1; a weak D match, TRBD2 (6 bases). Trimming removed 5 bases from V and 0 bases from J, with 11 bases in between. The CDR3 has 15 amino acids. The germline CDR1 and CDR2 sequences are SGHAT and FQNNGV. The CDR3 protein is CASSGGLSSYNEQFF. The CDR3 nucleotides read TGTGCCAGCAGCGGGGGGTTGAGCTCCTACAATGAGCAGTTCTTC.

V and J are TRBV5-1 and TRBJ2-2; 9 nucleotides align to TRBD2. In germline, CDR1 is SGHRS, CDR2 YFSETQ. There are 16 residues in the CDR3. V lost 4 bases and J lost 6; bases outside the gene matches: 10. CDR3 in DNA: TGCGCCAGCAGCCCAGGCGGGGGGGCCTTATCCGGGGAGCTGTTTTTT. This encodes CASSPGGGALSGELFF. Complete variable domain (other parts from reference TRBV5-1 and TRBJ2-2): KAGVTQTPRYLIKTRGQQVTLSCSPISGHRSVSWYQQTPGQGLQFLFEYFSETQRNKGNFPGRFSGRQFSNSRSEMNVSTLELGDSALYLCASSPGGGALSGELFFGEGSRLTVL.

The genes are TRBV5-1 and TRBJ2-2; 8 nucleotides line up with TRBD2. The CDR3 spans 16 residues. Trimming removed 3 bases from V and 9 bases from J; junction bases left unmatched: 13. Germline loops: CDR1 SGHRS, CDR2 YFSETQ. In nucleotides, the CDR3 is TGCGCCAGCAGCTGGGGGACTAGTGAGGGTAGCCGGGAGCTGTTTTTT. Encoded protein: CASSWGTSEGSRELFF.

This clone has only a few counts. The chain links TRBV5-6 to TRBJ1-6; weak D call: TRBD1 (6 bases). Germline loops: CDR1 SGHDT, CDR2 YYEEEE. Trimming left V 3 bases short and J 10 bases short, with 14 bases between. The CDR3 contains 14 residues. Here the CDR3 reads CASSSRGPWSPLHF. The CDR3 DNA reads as TGTGCCAGCAGCTCCCGGGGGCCTTGGTCACCCCTCCACTTT.

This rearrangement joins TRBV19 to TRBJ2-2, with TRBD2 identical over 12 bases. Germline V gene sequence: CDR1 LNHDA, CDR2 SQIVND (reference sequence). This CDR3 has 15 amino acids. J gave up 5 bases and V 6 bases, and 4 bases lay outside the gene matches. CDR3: CASRLAGGRTGELFF. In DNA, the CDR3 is TGTGCCAGTAGACTAGCGGGAGGACGGACCGGGGAGCTGTTTTTT.

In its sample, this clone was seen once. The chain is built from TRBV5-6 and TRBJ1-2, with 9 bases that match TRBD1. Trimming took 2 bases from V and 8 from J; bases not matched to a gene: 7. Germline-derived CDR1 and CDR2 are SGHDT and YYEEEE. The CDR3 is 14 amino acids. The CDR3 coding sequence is TGTGCCAGCAGCTTTCTGGACAGGGGTGAAGGCTACACCTTC. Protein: CASSFLDRGEGYTF.

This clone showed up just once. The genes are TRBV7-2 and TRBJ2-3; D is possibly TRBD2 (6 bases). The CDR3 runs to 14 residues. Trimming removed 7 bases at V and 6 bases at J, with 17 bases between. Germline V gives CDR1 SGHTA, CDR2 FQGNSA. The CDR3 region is CASNLGGGRDTQYF. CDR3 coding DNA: TGTGCCAGCAATTTGGGGGGAGGTCGGGATACGCAGTATTTT. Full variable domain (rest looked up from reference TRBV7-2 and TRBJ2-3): GAGVSQSPSNKVTEKGKDVELRCDPISGHTALYWYRQSLGQGLEFLIYFQGNSAPDKSGLPSDRFSAERTGGSVSTLTIQRTQQEDSAVYLCASNLGGGRDTQYFGPGTRLTVL.

The CDR3, as DNA: TGCAGCGTGGGCGGGGGCGGCCACACTGAAGCTTTCTTT. As protein: CSVGGGGHTEAFF. V and J are TRBV29-1 and TRBJ1-1, with D tentatively TRBD1 (6 bases). The CDR3 is made up of 13 amino acids. Trimming cost V 6 bases and J 3 bases, with 14 bases left between them. Germline V lookup: CDR1 SQVTM, CDR2 ANQGSEA.

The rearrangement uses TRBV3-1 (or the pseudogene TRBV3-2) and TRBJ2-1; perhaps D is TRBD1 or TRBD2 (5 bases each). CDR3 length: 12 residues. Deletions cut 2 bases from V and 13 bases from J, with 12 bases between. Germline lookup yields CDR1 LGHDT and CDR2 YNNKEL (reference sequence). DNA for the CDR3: TGTGCCAGCAGCCAACAGAGGGGTGGACAGTTCTTC. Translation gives CASSQQRGGQFF.

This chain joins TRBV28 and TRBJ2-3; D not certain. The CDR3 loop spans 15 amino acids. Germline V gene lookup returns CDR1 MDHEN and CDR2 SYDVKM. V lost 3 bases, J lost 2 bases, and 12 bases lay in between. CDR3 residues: CASSFPPQLTDTQYF. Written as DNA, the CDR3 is TGTGCCAGCAGTTTCCCTCCTCAGCTCACAGATACGCAGTATTTT.

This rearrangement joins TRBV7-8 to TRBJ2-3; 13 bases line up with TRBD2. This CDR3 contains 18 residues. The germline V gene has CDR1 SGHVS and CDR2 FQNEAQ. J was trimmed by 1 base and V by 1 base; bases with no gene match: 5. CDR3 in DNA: TGTGCCAGCAGCTTAGTAGGCACTAGCGGGGGGGGCACAGATACGCAGTATTTT. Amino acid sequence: CASSLVGTSGGGTDTQYF.

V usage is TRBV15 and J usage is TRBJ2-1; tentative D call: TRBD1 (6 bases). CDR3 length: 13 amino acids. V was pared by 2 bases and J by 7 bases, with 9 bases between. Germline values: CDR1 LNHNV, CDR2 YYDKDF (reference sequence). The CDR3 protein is CATSRLQGNEQFF. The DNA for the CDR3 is TGTGCCACCAGCAGATTACAGGGAAATGAGCAGTTCTTC.

The CDR3 region has the DNA TGCGCCAGCAGCGGGACAGGGGGATCTGGAAACACCATATATTTT. Translated, it gives CASSGTGGSGNTIYF. V gene TRBV5-1 combines with J gene TRBJ1-3; TRBD1 matches 11 bases. Germline trimming cut 4 bases from V and 1 base from J; bases unmatched to any gene: 1. The CDR3 is 15 residues long. From germline, CDR1 is SGHRS and CDR2 YFSETQ.

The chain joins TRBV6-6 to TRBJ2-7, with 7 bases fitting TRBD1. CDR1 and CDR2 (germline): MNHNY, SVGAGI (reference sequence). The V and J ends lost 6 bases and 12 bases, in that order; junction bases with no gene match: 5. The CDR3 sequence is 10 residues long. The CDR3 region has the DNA TGTGCCAGCAGCGCCGGGACAGCGTACTTC. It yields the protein CASSAGTAYF.